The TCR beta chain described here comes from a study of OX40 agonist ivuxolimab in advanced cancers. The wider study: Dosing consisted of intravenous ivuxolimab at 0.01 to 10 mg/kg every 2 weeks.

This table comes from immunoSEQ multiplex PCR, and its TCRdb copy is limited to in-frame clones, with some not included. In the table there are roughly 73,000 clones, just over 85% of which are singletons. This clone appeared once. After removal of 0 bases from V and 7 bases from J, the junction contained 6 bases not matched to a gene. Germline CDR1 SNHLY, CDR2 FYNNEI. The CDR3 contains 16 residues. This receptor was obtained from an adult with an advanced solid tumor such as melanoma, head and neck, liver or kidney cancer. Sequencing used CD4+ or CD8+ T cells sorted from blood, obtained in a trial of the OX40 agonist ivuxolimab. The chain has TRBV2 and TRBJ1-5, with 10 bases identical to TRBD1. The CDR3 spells CASSEAGTGEGQPQHF. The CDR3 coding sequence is TGTGCCAGCAGTGAAGCCGGGACAGGGGAAGGACAGCCCCAGCATTTT.